This T cell receptor beta chain stems from a study of blood T cells in healthy people across ages. General study results and limits: PBMCs went unsorted, and a conclusive naive versus antigen-experienced comparison was therefore prevented.

A J-beta primer mix and a sample-barcoded 5' primer were used in a second PCR of about 7 to 12 cycles. From the 5' RACE reads, TCRdb called clonotypes with MiXCR, one entry per CDR3 protein. Of 1 million to 1.2 million distinct CDR3 sequences in the sample, around two fifths were seen once. This clonotype has only one observation. What it recognizes is unknown. The J segment lost 6 bases and the V segment lost 3 bases, leaving 12 bases of the junction unmatched. Germline lookup yields CDR1 SGHTA and CDR2 FQGNSA. The CDR3 extends over 17 amino acids. The total RNA that was extracted per sample amounted to at least 5.5 micrograms.

The receptor was derived from a man between 18 and 35 years old in good health. The sample taken for sequencing was blood. This chain uses TRBV7-2 with TRBJ1-5; TRBD1 agrees at 9 bases. DNA of the CDR3: TGTGCCAGCAGCTTGGTTGGGACCGACAGGGGGAGTCAGCCCCAGCATTTT. Its translation is CASSLVGTDRGSQPQHF.